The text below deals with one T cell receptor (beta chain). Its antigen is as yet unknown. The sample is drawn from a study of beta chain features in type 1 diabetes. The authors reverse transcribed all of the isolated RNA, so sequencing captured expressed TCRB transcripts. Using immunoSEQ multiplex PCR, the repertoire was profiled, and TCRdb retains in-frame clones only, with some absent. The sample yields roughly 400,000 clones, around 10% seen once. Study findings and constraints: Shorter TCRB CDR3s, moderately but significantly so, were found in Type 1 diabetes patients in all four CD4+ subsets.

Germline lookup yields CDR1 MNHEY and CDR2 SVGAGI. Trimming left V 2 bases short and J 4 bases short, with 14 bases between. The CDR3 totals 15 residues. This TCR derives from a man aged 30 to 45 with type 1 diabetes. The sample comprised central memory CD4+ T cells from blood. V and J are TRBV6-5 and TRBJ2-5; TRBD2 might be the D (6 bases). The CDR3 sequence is CASSYAPGGGETQYF. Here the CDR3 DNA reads TGTGCCAGCAGTTACGCTCCCGGGGGAGGAGAGACCCAGTACTTC.